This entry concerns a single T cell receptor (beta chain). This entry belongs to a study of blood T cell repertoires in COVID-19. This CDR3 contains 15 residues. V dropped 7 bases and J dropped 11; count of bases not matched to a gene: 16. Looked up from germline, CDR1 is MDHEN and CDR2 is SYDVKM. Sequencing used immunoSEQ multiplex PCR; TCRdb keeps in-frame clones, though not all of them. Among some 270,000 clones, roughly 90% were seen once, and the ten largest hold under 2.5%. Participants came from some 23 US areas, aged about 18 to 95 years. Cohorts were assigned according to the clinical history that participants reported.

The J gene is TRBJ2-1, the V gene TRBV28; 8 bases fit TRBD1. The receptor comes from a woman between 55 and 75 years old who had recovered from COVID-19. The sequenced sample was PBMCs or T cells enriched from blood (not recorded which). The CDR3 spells CASIPGAGGGNQQFF. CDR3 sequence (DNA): TGTGCCAGCATACCTGGGGCAGGGGGCGGAAATCAGCAGTTCTTC.